This is a list of T cell receptor beta chains from one sample in a study of shared clonotypes between healthy human individuals. Produced via immunoSEQ multiplex PCR; TCRdb's table is partial and in-frame only. The sample holds some 2 million clones, about 95% seen once. The source material was naive CD8+ T cells sorted from blood. The receptors were gathered from a man between 18 and 35 years old in good health. CDR3s include the opening cysteine and the closing phenylalanine or tryptophan. The D gene is left open where the match is weak. Rows give clone size only sometimes, using once, few, many, or a class for an expanded clone.

V: TRBV30
J: TRBJ2-1
D: .
size: .
DNA: TGTGCCTCTGGGCTAAGGTACAATGAGCAGTTCTTC
CDR3: CASGLRYNEQFF

V: TRBV5-6
J: TRBJ1-6
D: .
size: .
DNA: TGTGCCAGCAGCTTTGGTTCCTCACCCCTCCACTTT
CDR3: CASSFGSSPLHF

V: TRBV7-6
J: TRBJ2-1
D: TRBD2
size: .
DNA: TGTGCCAGCAGCTTAGGGACTAGCTACAATGAGCAGTTCTTC
CDR3: CASSLGTSYNEQFF

V: TRBV28
J: TRBJ2-3
D: TRBD1
size: .
DNA: TGTGCCAGCAGCTCCGGGACAGGGTTCACAGATACGCAGTATTTT
CDR3: CASSSGTGFTDTQYF

V: TRBV4-1
J: TRBJ1-1
D: .
size: .
DNA: TGCGCCAGCAGCCATATCCCCCATTATGAAGCTTTCTTT
CDR3: CASSHIPHYEAFF

V: TRBV7-8
J: TRBJ1-1
D: TRBD1
size: .
DNA: TGTGCCAGCAGCTTGACAGGGGAGAACACTGAAGCTTTCTTT
CDR3: CASSLTGENTEAFF

V: TRBV6-1
J: TRBJ2-5
D: TRBD1
size: .
DNA: TGTGCCAGCAGTGAACCGACAGGGGTGCAAGAGACCCAGTACTTC
CDR3: CASSEPTGVQETQYF

V: TRBV7-3
J: TRBJ2-2
D: .
size: .
DNA: TGTGCCAGCAGCGGTGGACTCAGCGAGAACACCGGGGAGCTGTTTTTT
CDR3: CASSGGLSENTGELFF

V: TRBV30
J: TRBJ1-6
D: TRBD1
size: .
DNA: TGTGCCTCCACAGGGGATAATTCACCCCTCCACTTT
CDR3: CASTGDNSPLHF

V: TRBV11-2
J: TRBJ2-1
D: .
size: .
DNA: TGTGCCAGCAGCTTAGATTTGCTAGCGTACAATGAGCAGTTCTTC
CDR3: CASSLDLLAYNEQFF

V: TRBV5-6
J: TRBJ1-1
D: .
size: .
DNA: TGTGCCAGCAGCTTCGGGCCGTTCACTGAAGCTTTCTTT
CDR3: CASSFGPFTEAFF

V: TRBV7-9
J: TRBJ2-7
D: .
size: .
DNA: TGTGCCAGCAGCTCCGGGACTCACTACGAGCAGTACTTC
CDR3: CASSSGTHYEQYF

V: TRBV10-1
J: TRBJ1-5
D: .
size: .
DNA: TGCGCCAGCAGTGAGTCCGACGGATATAGCAATCAGCCCCAGCATTTT
CDR3: CASSESDGYSNQPQHF

V: TRBV29-1
J: TRBJ1-1
D: .
size: once
DNA: TGCAGCGTTGAAGGCGTCCCTGGGAACACTGAAGCTTTCTTT
CDR3: CSVEGVPGNTEAFF

V: TRBV28
J: TRBJ2-5
D: TRBD1
size: .
DNA: TGTGCCAGCAGTTTGTTCGTGGGACAGTCAGCCGAAGAGACCCAGTACTTC
CDR3: CASSLFVGQSAEETQYF

V: TRBV7-9
J: TRBJ2-2
D: .
size: .
DNA: TGTGCCAGCTTGGGGGATCGGAACGCCGGGGAGCTGTTTTTT
CDR3: CASLGDRNAGELFF

V: TRBV9
J: TRBJ2-5
D: TRBD1
size: .
DNA: TGTGCCAGCAGCGCCAGACAGGGAGAGACCCAGTACTTC
CDR3: CASSARQGETQYF

V: TRBV13
J: TRBJ2-2
D: .
size: .
DNA: TGTGCCAGCAGCTCCCTAGGGGTCGGGGAGCTGTTTTTT
CDR3: CASSSLGVGELFF

V: TRBV9
J: TRBJ2-7
D: .
size: .
DNA: TGTGCCAGCAGCGTAGGTGGCAGCTCCTACGAGCAGTACTTC
CDR3: CASSVGGSSYEQYF

V: TRBV4-3
J: TRBJ2-7
D: TRBD2
size: .
DNA: TGCGCCAGCAGCCAAGATTCCGCTAGCGGCCGCCACGAGCAGTACTTC
CDR3: CASSQDSASGRHEQYF

V: TRBV6-1
J: TRBJ2-2
D: TRBD2
size: .
DNA: TGTGCCAGCAGTGAAGGGGTTAGCGGGACCCACCACACCGGGGAGCTGTTTTTT
CDR3: CASSEGVSGTHHTGELFF

V: TRBV9
J: TRBJ2-7
D: .
size: .
DNA: TGTGCCAGCAGCGTAGAGGCGGGTCACTCCTACGAGCAGTACTTC
CDR3: CASSVEAGHSYEQYF

V: TRBV5-4
J: TRBJ2-7
D: .
size: .
DNA: TGTGCCAGCAGCGCCGCCAGCCTCTCCTACGAGCAGTACTTC
CDR3: CASSAASLSYEQYF

V: TRBV7-8
J: TRBJ2-7
D: .
size: .
DNA: TGTGCCAGCAGCTTGGAGGGACCCCCCTTAATGGAGCAGTACTTC
CDR3: CASSLEGPPLMEQYF

V: TRBV27
J: TRBJ2-7
D: TRBD2
size: .
DNA: TGTGCCAGCAGCCACGGGACTAGCGGGAACGAGCAGTACTTC
CDR3: CASSHGTSGNEQYF

V: TRBV4-1
J: TRBJ2-1
D: TRBD2
size: .
DNA: TGCGCCAGCAGCCAAGTGAGACCTGCGGGAGTCCACTCCTACAATGAGCAGTTCTTC
CDR3: CASSQVRPAGVHSYNEQFF

V: TRBV4-2
J: TRBJ2-1
D: TRBD2
size: .
DNA: TGTGCCAGCAGCCATGCGGGGGGCTCCTACAATGAGCAGTTCTTC
CDR3: CASSHAGGSYNEQFF

V: TRBV29-1
J: TRBJ2-3
D: .
size: .
DNA: TGCAGCGTTGATGATGGCGGCACAGATACGCAGTATTTT
CDR3: CSVDDGGTDTQYF

V: TRBV2
J: TRBJ2-7
D: .
size: .
DNA: TGTGCCAGCAGGGGCCCCCCCTACGAGCAGTACTTC
CDR3: CASRGPPYEQYF

V: TRBV5-6
J: TRBJ1-1
D: .
size: .
DNA: TGTGCCAGCAGCTCGCAGGGGTACGTAGCGAACACTGAAGCTTTCTTT
CDR3: CASSSQGYVANTEAFF

V: TRBV7-9
J: TRBJ1-6
D: TRBD1
size: .
DNA: TGTGCCAGCAGCTTAGCCAGGGACAGTAATTCACCCCTCCACTTT
CDR3: CASSLARDSNSPLHF

V: TRBV6-1
J: TRBJ1-2
D: .
size: .
DNA: TGTGCCAGCAGGGACGGCTATAACTATGGCTACACCTTC
CDR3: CASRDGYNYGYTF

V: TRBV29-1
J: TRBJ2-7
D: TRBD2
size: .
DNA: TGCAGCGTTGAGGTAGCGGGGGCCTACGAGCAGTACTTC
CDR3: CSVEVAGAYEQYF